This T cell receptor (beta chain) was sequenced during a study of T-cell reconstitution after alpha-beta-depleted transplantation in children. This clonotype appeared many times. Antigen: not known. Germline V gene sequence: CDR1 MNHEY, CDR2 SMNVEV (reference sequence). The CDR3 is 18 amino acids. J lost 9 bases, V lost 5 bases, and 22 bases had no gene match. Researchers prepared the TCRbeta library using unique molecular identifiers, the study reports. TCRdb reanalysed the PCR reads using MiXCR and keeps one entry per CDR3 protein. The table lists hundreds of thousands of distinct CDR3 sequences, about an eighth of them singletons, with 0.79% in the top ten. Study-level results: At day 60, the high TCRbeta diversity found in some patients originated from recipient T cells and thymic progenitors that had survived.

The source is a girl under 10 years old with congenital amegakaryocytic thrombocytopenia, due to receive a stem cell transplant. V is TRBV27 and J is TRBJ2-1; 7 bases map to TRBD2. This specimen was PBMCs, taken before TCRalphabeta/CD19-depleted stem cell transplant. CDR3 sequence (DNA): TGTGCCAGCAGTAACACTGGGGAGGGAGCGGGAAGAATGAGTGAGCAGTTCTTC. Its protein is CASSNTGEGAGRMSEQFF.